This TCR beta chain is from a study of post-analysis software for immune sequencing data. Across the study: The disease courses covered relapsing-remitting, secondary progressive and progressive-relapsing multiple sclerosis.

Unique molecular identifiers were carried by the TCR beta cDNA libraries. cDNA molecules numbering around 450,000 came from roughly 1 to 10 million T cells. One entry per CDR3 protein, called by TCRdb with MiXCR from the PCR reads. This table holds around 500,000 distinct CDR3 sequences, less than 40% found once. The sample holds a few counts of this clonotype. What it binds is unknown. The germline V gene has CDR1 MNHEY and CDR2 SVGAGI. V trimming: 7 bases; J trimming: 6 bases; junction bases outside the gene matches: 4. This CDR3 has 12 residues. Findings and caveats of the study: Normalized Chao1 diversity was significantly reduced in patients versus controls. With TRBV5-6, TRBV5-1 and TRBV20-1 included, 4 to 6 TRBV segments were more frequent in patients than in controls.

The rearrangement uses TRBV6-5 and TRBJ2-3; 7 bases agree with TRBD2. The receptor was derived from a girl aged 2-17 years with multiple sclerosis. Specimen: blood. CDR3 sequence: CASNNGGDTQYF. In nucleotides, the CDR3 is TGTGCCAGCAACAACGGGGGGGATACGCAGTATTTT.